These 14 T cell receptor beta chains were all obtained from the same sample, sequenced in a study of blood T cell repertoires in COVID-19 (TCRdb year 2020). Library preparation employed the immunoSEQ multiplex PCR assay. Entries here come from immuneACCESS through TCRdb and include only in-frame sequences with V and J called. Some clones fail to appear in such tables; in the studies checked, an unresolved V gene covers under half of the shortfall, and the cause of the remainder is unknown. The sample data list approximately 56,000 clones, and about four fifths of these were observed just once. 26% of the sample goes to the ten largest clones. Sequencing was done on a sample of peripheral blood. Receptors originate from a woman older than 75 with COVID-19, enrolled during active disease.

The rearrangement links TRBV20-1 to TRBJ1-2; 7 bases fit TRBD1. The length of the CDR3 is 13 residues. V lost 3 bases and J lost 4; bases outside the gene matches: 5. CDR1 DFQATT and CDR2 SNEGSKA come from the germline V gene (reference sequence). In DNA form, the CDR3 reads TGCAGTGCTAGTCACAGGGGTGCCTATGGCTACACCTTC. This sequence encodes CSASHRGAYGYTF.

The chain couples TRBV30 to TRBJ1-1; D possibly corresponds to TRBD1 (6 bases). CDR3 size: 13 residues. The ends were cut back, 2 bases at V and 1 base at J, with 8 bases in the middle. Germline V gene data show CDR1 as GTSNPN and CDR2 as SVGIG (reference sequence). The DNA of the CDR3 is TGTGCCTGGAGTTCACAGGGGAACACTGAAGCTTTCTTT. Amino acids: CAWSSQGNTEAFF. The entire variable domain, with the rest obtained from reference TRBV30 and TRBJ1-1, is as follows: SQTIHQWPATLVQPVGSPLSLECTVEGTSNPNLYWYRQAAGRGLQLLFYSVGIGQISSEVPQNLSASRPQDRQFILSSKKLLLSDSGFYLCAWSSQGNTEAFFGQGTRLTVV.

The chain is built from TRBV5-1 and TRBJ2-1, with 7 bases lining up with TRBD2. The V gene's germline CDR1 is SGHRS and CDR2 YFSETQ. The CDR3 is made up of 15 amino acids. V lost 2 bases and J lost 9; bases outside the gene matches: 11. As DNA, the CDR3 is TGCGCCAGCAGCTTTACTAGCGCTCCCAGTGGTGAGCAGTTCTTC. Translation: CASSFTSAPSGEQFF.

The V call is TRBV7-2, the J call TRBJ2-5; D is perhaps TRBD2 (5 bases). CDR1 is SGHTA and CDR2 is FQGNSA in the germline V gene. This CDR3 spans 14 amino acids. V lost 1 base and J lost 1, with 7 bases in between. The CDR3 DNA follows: TGTGCCAGCAGCTTAGAGCGGCGCCAAGAGACCCAGTACTTC. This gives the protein CASSLERRQETQYF.

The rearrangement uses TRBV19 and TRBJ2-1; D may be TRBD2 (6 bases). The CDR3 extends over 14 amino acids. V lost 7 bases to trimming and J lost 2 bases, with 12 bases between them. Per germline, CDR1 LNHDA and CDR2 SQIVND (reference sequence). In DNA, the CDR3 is TGTGCCAGTAAAGGTACGGGGGCCTACAATGAGCAGTTCTTC. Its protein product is CASKGTGAYNEQFF.

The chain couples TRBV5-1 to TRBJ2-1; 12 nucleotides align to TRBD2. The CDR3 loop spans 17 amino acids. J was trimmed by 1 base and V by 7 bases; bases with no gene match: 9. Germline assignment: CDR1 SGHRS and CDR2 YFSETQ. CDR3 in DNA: TGCGCCAGCGGACCGACTAGCGGGAGTATGTCCTACAATGAGCAGTTCTTC. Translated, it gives CASGPTSGSMSYNEQFF.

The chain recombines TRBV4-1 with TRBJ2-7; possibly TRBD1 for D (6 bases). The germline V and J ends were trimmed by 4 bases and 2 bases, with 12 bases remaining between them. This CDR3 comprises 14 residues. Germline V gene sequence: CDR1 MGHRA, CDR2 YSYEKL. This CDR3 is CASSLLRGAYEQYF. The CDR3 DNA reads TGCGCCAGCAGCCTCCTCAGGGGCGCCTACGAGCAGTACTTC.

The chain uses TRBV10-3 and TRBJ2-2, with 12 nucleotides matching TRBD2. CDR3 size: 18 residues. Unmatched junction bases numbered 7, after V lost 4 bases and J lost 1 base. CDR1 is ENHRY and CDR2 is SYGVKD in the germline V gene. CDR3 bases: TGTGCCATCAGTGGGGCTAGCGGGAGGGCCAAGAACACCGGGGAGCTGTTTTTT. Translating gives CAISGASGRAKNTGELFF.

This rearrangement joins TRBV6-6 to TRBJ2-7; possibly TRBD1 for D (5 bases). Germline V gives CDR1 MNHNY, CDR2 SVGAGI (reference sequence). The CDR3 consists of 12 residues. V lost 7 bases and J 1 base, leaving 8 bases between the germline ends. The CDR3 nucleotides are TGTGCCAGCATGGGGCGGTCCTACGAGCAGTACTTC. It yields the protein CASMGRSYEQYF.

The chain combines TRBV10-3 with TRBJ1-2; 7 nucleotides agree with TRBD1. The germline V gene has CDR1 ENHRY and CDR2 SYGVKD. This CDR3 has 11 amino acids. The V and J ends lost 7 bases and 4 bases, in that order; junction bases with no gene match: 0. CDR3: CAITGGYGYTF. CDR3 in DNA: TGTGCCATCACAGGGGGCTATGGCTACACCTTC.

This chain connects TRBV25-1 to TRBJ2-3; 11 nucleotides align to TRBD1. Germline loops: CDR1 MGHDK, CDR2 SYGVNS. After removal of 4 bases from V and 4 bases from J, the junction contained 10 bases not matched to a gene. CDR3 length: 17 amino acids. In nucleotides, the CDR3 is TGTGCCAGCAGTGCTTCCGGGACAGGGGGAATTGCAGATACGCAGTATTTT. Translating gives CASSASGTGGIADTQYF.

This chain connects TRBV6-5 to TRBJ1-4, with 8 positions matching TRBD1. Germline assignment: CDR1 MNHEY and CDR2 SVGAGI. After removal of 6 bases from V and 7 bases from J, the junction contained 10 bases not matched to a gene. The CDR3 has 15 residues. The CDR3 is CASRTGEPGGEKLFF. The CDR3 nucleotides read TGTGCCAGCAGGACAGGGGAACCAGGAGGTGAAAAACTGTTTTTT.

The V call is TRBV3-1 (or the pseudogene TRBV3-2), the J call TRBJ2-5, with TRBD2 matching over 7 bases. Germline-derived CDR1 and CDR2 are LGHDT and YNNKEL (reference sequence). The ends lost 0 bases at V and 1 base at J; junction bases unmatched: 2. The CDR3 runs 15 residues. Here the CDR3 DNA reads TGTGCCAGCAGCCAAGACTTAGCGGGCCAAGAGACCCAGTACTTC. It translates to CASSQDLAGQETQYF.

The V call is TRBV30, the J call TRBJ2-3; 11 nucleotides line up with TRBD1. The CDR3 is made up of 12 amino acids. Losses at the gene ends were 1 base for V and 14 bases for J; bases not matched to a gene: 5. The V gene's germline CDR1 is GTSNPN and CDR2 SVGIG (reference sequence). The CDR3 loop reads CAWSAGQGVPYF. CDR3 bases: TGTGCCTGGAGTGCGGGACAGGGGGTCCCGTATTTT.